One sample yielded the 27 T cell receptor beta chains listed below, sequenced in a study of cytomegalovirus exposure and HLA in healthy donors. PCR was performed using 60 Vbeta and 13 Jbeta primers. TCRdb keeps only in-frame clones here, not all; method: immunoSEQ multiplex PCR. This table holds about 190,000 clones, approximately 80% found once. The material sequenced was PBMCs. The receptor set was obtained from a woman aged 25 to 39 in good health and CMV-seropositive.

The chain couples TRBV7-2 to TRBJ2-4; possibly TRBD2 for D (6 bases). Germline V lookup: CDR1 SGHTA, CDR2 FQGNSA. The length of the CDR3 is 14 residues. The ends were cut back, 2 bases at V and 4 bases at J, with 9 bases in the middle. CDR3 nucleotide sequence: TGTGCCAGCAGCTTATCCGCGGGGAAAAACATTCAGTACTTC. Translated: CASSLSAGKNIQYF.

This clone was observed a few times. This chain uses TRBV28 with TRBJ2-7; 7 positions agree with TRBD1. J lost 2 bases, V lost 5 bases, and 12 bases had no gene match. The CDR3 extends over 16 amino acids. Germline lookup yields CDR1 MDHEN and CDR2 SYDVKM. CDR3 sequence (DNA): TGTGCCAGCAGTCCATCAAAGACAGGGAAAGCCTACGAGCAGTACTTC. It yields the protein CASSPSKTGKAYEQYF.

This clone was found a few times. This rearrangement joins TRBV7-6 to TRBJ1-1, with D tentatively TRBD1 (6 bases). Germline V gene lookup returns CDR1 SGHVS and CDR2 FNYEAQ. The CDR3 consists of 17 residues. V was pared by 5 bases and J by 4 bases, with 23 bases between. CDR3 DNA sequence: TGTGCCAGCAGCGTCGGGGGGCTTAACACGCGTGGCACTGAAGCTTTCTTT. It encodes CASSVGGLNTRGTEAFF. The full variable domain, in which reference TRBV7-6 and TRBJ1-1 provide the parts outside the CDR3, is GAGVSQSPRYKVTKRGQDVALRCDPISGHVSLYWYRQALGQGPEFLTYFNYEAQQDKSGLPNDRFSAERPEGSISTLTIQRTEQRDSAMYRCASSVGGLNTRGTEAFFGQGTRLTVV.

This clone was counted a few times. The V and J genes are TRBV19 and TRBJ2-7; possibly TRBD2 for D (6 bases). V was cut by 10 bases and J by 4 bases, with 11 bases left in between. Germline V CDR1 and CDR2: LNHDA, SQIVND (reference sequence). This CDR3 has 11 amino acids. This CDR3 reads CATTRGYEQYF. CDR3 nucleotide sequence: TGTGCCACCACACGGGGGTACGAGCAGTACTTC.

The chain couples TRBV30 to TRBJ1-1, with D tentatively TRBD1 (6 bases). CDR1 GTSNPN and CDR2 SVGIG come from the germline V gene (reference sequence). Between the trimmed V and J ends, which lost 0 bases and 4 bases, there was a span of 21 bases. This CDR3 is 17 amino acids long. The CDR3 loop reads CAWSVHWVGGGATEAFF. The CDR3 DNA sequence: TGTGCCTGGAGTGTACATTGGGTGGGCGGGGGCGCCACTGAAGCTTTCTTT. Full variable domain (remainder filled in from reference TRBV30 and TRBJ1-1): SQTIHQWPATLVQPVGSPLSLECTVEGTSNPNLYWYRQAAGRGLQLLFYSVGIGQISSEVPQNLSASRPQDRQFILSSKKLLLSDSGFYLCAWSVHWVGGGATEAFFGQGTRLTVV.

The J gene is TRBJ1-3, the V gene TRBV7-2; 8 nucleotides align to TRBD1. CDR1 and CDR2 from the germline V gene are SGHTA and FQGNSA. The CDR3 length is 16 residues. V shed 4 bases, J shed 3 bases, and the junction held 8 bases outside the gene matches. The CDR3 DNA sequence: TGTGCCAGCAGCTCCCAGACAGGGGATTTTGGAAACACCATATATTTT. It specifies CASSSQTGDFGNTIYF.

The chain joins TRBV20-1 to TRBJ1-2; D might be TRBD1 (5 bases). Deletions cut 5 bases from V and 4 bases from J, with 8 bases between. Per germline, CDR1 DFQATT and CDR2 SNEGSKA (reference sequence). The length of the CDR3 is 11 residues. As DNA, the CDR3 is TGCAGTGCTGAAAGGGGCTATGGCTACACCTTC. It encodes CSAERGYGYTF.

V usage is TRBV2 and J usage is TRBJ1-2, with D perhaps TRBD1 (5 bases). This CDR3 is built from 12 residues. With 5 bases removed from V and 4 bases from J, the gap between germline ends came to 8 bases. Germline CDR1 reads SNHLY; CDR2 reads FYNNEI. For the CDR3, the DNA is TGTGCCAGCAGTAGGCAGGGCTATGGCTACACCTTC. Translating gives CASSRQGYGYTF.

The gene calls are TRBV4-1 and TRBJ1-3; a possible D gene is TRBD1 (6 bases). CDR1 MGHRA and CDR2 YSYEKL come from the germline V gene. The V gene lost 3 bases and the J gene lost 7 bases, with 13 bases spanning the gap. The CDR3 spans 14 residues. The CDR3 reads CASSQIGGRNTIYF. The CDR3, as DNA: TGCGCCAGCAGCCAGATAGGGGGAAGGAACACCATATATTTT.

In its sample, this clone was seen a few times. The J gene is TRBJ2-3, the V gene TRBV7-3; 7 bases agree with TRBD2. The V gene end was trimmed by 2 bases and the J gene end by 0 bases; junction bases not matched to a gene: 2. Germline loops: CDR1 SGHTA, CDR2 FQGTGA. The CDR3 is 15 residues long. CDR3 nucleotide sequence: TGTGCCAGCAGCTTAGCGGGGGACAGCACAGATACGCAGTATTTT. The encoded protein is CASSLAGDSTDTQYF.

This sequence joins TRBV30 and TRBJ2-5; D is possibly TRBD1 (5 bases). Germline values: CDR1 GTSNPN, CDR2 SVGIG (reference sequence). The length of the CDR3 is 14 residues. Trimming took off 2 bases at V and 0 bases at J, with 10 bases between the two ends. The CDR3 here is CAWSSTAHQETQYF. The DNA for the CDR3 is TGTGCCTGGAGTTCGACAGCCCACCAAGAGACCCAGTACTTC.

This chain connects TRBV27 to TRBJ2-7, with a tentative D call TRBD1 (5 bases). Germline CDR1 and CDR2: MNHEY and SMNVEV (reference sequence). The CDR3 contains 13 residues. The V and J ends lost 6 bases and 0 bases respectively, with 9 bases between them. The chain's CDR3 is CASSLGASYEQYF. CDR3 nucleotide sequence: TGTGCCAGCAGCCTAGGGGCCTCCTACGAGCAGTACTTC.

This chain connects TRBV5-1 to TRBJ2-1; D perhaps matches TRBD1 (6 bases). The CDR3 length is 16 residues. Germline-derived CDR1 and CDR2 are SGHRS and YFSETQ. V was shortened by 2 bases and J by 0 bases, with 12 bases between the two germline ends. CDR3 DNA: TGCGCCAGCAGCTTAAGCGGACAGAGCTCCTACAATGAGCAGTTCTTC. It specifies CASSLSGQSSYNEQFF.

This clone was recorded a few times. This chain's CDR3 is CASSTITGHNSNQPQHF. As DNA, the CDR3 is TGTGCCAGCAGCACAATCACAGGCCACAATAGCAATCAGCCCCAGCATTTT. The gene calls are TRBV28 and TRBJ1-5, with a tentative D call TRBD1 (5 bases). The V and J ends lost 6 bases and 0 bases respectively, with 18 bases between them. CDR1 is MDHEN and CDR2 is SYDVKM in the germline V gene. The CDR3 consists of 17 residues.

The chain has TRBV5-4 and TRBJ2-5; 8 nucleotides align to TRBD1. Per the germline V gene, CDR1 is SGHNT and CDR2 is YYREEE (reference sequence). With 5 bases clipped from V and 5 bases from J, the junction kept 5 bases outside the gene matches. The CDR3 covers 13 residues. The CDR3 here is CASRPGGVETQYF. The CDR3 nucleotides are TGTGCCAGCAGGCCAGGGGGCGTGGAGACCCAGTACTTC.

As regards this clone: Its ends do not fully match the called genes, so a read error is possible. The CDR3 sequence is CASSSLGDRVVQPQHF. CDR3 in DNA: TGTGCTAGCAGCTCATTGGGGGACAGGGTGGTGCAGCCCCAGCATTTT. The chain uses TRBV7-7 and TRBJ1-5; 9 bases map to TRBD1. CDR1 and CDR2 (germline): SSHAT, FNYEAQ (reference sequence). The CDR3 loop spans 16 amino acids.

The genes are TRBV7-6 and TRBJ2-7; 10 bases line up with TRBD2. The J segment lost 4 bases and the V segment lost 3 bases, leaving 18 bases of the junction unmatched. Germline CDR1 is SGHVS and CDR2 is FNYEAQ. CDR3 length: 19 amino acids. The CDR3, as DNA: TGTGCCAGCAGCTTCATTCCTAGCGGGGGAGGGGATTTAGGGTACGAGCAGTACTTC. It specifies CASSFIPSGGGDLGYEQYF.

The chain uses TRBV28 and TRBJ1-1; maybe TRBD1 (5 bases). Trimming removed 10 bases at V and 7 bases at J, with 13 bases between. There are 11 residues in the CDR3. Looked up from germline, CDR1 is MDHEN and CDR2 is SYDVKM. The CDR3 is CATTRDGEAFF. DNA for the CDR3: TGTGCCACCACCAGGGATGGTGAAGCTTTCTTT.

J is TRBJ2-5 and V is TRBV27; 10 bases line up with TRBD2. The tail of the sequence fits TRBJ2-7 better, so the J call may be wrong. Per the germline V gene, CDR1 is MNHEY and CDR2 is SMNVEV (reference sequence). CDR3 length: 16 residues. The DNA of the CDR3 is TGTGCCAGCAGACTTAGCGGGAGGCAACTCGGCTACGAGCAGTACTTC. As protein: CASRLSGRQLGYEQYF.

The chain uses TRBV28 and TRBJ1-3; 10 bases align to TRBD1. This CDR3 is built from 17 residues. The ends lost 0 bases at V and 4 bases at J; junction bases unmatched: 6. CDR1 is MDHEN and CDR2 is SYDVKM in the germline V gene. In nucleotides, the CDR3 is TGTGCCAGCAGTTTATGGATAGGACAGGGGGGCGGAAACACCATATATTTT. This encodes CASSLWIGQGGGNTIYF.

This clone was picked up one time. V gene TRBV11-2 combines with J gene TRBJ2-3, with 7 bases matching TRBD2. The V gene end was trimmed by 5 bases and the J gene end by 2 bases; junction bases not matched to a gene: 7. The CDR3 consists of 15 residues. Germline V lookup: CDR1 SGHAT, CDR2 FQNNGV. The CDR3 DNA sequence: TGTGCCAGCAGCGCAACAGCGGGGTTCACAGATACGCAGTATTTT. This translates into CASSATAGFTDTQYF.

This clone was counted a single time. The rearrangement uses TRBV2 and TRBJ2-3; D might be TRBD1 (6 bases). The germline CDR1 and CDR2 sequences are SNHLY and FYNNEI. The V end lost 3 bases, the J end lost 10 bases, and 14 bases lay between the germline ends. This CDR3 spans 13 amino acids. CDR3 protein: CASSDAGVGAQYF. The CDR3 DNA is TGTGCCAGCAGTGATGCAGGGGTGGGTGCGCAGTATTTT.

This chain links TRBV6-6 with TRBJ2-7; tentatively, D is TRBD2 (5 bases). V lost 6 bases, J lost 0 bases, and 15 bases lay in between. The CDR3 is made up of 15 amino acids. Germline V CDR1 and CDR2: MNHNY, SVGAGI (reference sequence). The CDR3 sequence: CASSSTTGNSYEQYF. The CDR3 bases are TGTGCCAGCAGCTCTACGACGGGAAACTCCTACGAGCAGTACTTC.

The J gene is TRBJ2-5, the V gene TRBV9; TRBD1 matches at 12 bases. The CDR3 has 16 residues. The germline V gene has CDR1 SGDLS and CDR2 YYNGEE. With 3 bases clipped from V and 5 bases from J, the junction kept 8 bases outside the gene matches. For the CDR3, the DNA is TGTGCCAGCAGCGCTTCCGGGACAGGGGGCGTGGAGACCCAGTACTTC. Protein: CASSASGTGGVETQYF.

The chain couples TRBV2 to TRBJ1-1, with TRBD1 identical over 8 bases. The CDR3 spans 15 residues. J lost 1 base, V lost 5 bases, and 6 bases had no gene match. Germline V CDR1 and CDR2: SNHLY, FYNNEI. The CDR3 coding sequence is TGTGCCAGCAGTCCTAGGACAGGGTGGAACACTGAAGCTTTCTTT. It specifies CASSPRTGWNTEAFF.

V gene TRBV6-1 combines with J gene TRBJ2-4; TRBD2 matches 13 bases. Germline lookup yields CDR1 MNHNS and CDR2 SASEGT. CDR3 length: 18 residues. Trimming removed 4 bases from V and 0 bases from J; junction bases left unmatched: 6. The CDR3 coding sequence is TGTGCCAGCAGTGCCCCGGGACTAGCGGGGATAGCCAAAAACATTCAGTACTTC. Translation gives CASSAPGLAGIAKNIQYF.

This clone has a handful of counts. The gene calls are TRBV5-1 and TRBJ2-5; TRBD1 might be the D (6 bases). The CDR3 consists of 14 residues. The germline V gene encodes CDR1 SGHRS and CDR2 YFSETQ. V shed 1 base and J shed 0 bases, with 7 bases lying between them. The CDR3 spells CASSLTGYQETQYF. The DNA for the CDR3 is TGCGCCAGCAGCTTGACAGGGTACCAAGAGACCCAGTACTTC.